The entry below gives a single TCR beta chain sequence along with its context. The specificity of this receptor is unknown. No base quality information exists; no much larger clone differs at one position. The CDR3 sequence holds 13 residues, the cysteine and phenylalanine included. Here the CDR3 DNA is all that survives: 39 bases in frame from base 1. For TCR beta library preparation, 1.5 to 2.5 micrograms of genomic DNA was extracted from cryopreserved PBMCs. High-throughput TCR beta sequencing was performed on longitudinal blood samples from CLL patients receiving ibrutinib monotherapy. Patients were enrolled in a phase 2 open-label single-center ibrutinib monotherapy trial. The data belong to a study of cytotoxic CD8 clonotypes in ibrutinib-treated CLL (dated by TCRdb to the early 2020s). About the full investigation: The cohort had 11 relapsed/refractory and 15 treatment-naive patients; 17 to 18 were IGHV unmutated. Partial responses were observed in some 24 patients and complete responses in 2; after a median follow-up of roughly 62 months, remission was maintained in 14 patients and progression was observed in roughly twelve. The response samples were drawn at a median of roughly twelve months into treatment, with a range of about 6 to 36 months. An average of around 250,000 productive templates and approximately 91,000 productive rearrangements was obtained per sample. Of the 70 to 90 people in the trial, around 26 had longitudinal samples available. Cryopreserved peripheral blood mononuclear cells were collected before treatment, at response, and at either disease progression or sustained remission. All remission and progressive disease samples were collected while patients were still receiving ibrutinib. What the authors observed across the whole study: Clonality rose at ibrutinib response, remained stable during sustained remission, and dropped back toward baseline at progression. Baseline clonality exceeded that of age-matched healthy donors and correlated strongly with circulating CD8+ T-cell counts. Public clonotypes were rare and either shrank or stayed stable during treatment, and the rise in clonality at ibrutinib response reflected expansion of private clonotypes. Lymph node repertoires were not examined, and the timing of sampling was not matched between patients in sustained remission and those whose disease progressed.

On a MiSeq, deep resolution sequencing aimed for a depth between 1 in 1 million and 1 in 200,000 T cells, with each clonotype covered 10x on average. The immunoSEQ hsTCRB Kit was used to generate the TCR beta libraries. As for how the authors treated the data: The data were analyzed with ImmunoSEQ Analyzer and ImmunoSEQ Data Assistant, and V, D and J gene assignments followed IMGT definitions. Clonality, which ranges from 0 to 1, was calculated by subtracting the normalized Shannon entropy of productive rearrangement frequencies from one. Only overrepresented clonotypes making up at least 0.05% of the repertoire of each patient were included in the public clonotype analysis. About a dozen age-matched healthy donor repertoires from immuneACCESS served as clonality controls. TCRdb stores this immuneACCESS table with in-frame sequences only. Part of the clones is absent; in the studies checked, under half of the shortfall reflects unresolved V genes, and no reason is known for the rest. The D gene and trimming were derived from the DNA, and the V and J assignments and clone size from that table. The table for this sample lists roughly 330,000 clones; approximately 67% of them were counted only once. The ten biggest clones cover roughly 6.3% of the sample.

The V and J segments used are TRBV21-1 and TRBJ2-1; no check of the table's D call, TRBD1, against the DNA was made. TRBV21-1 is assigned pseudogene status. Sequencing was performed on PBMCs, taken after 36 months of ibrutinib treatment. This TCR derives from a human donor with chronic lymphocytic leukemia. The CDR3 region reads CASSKADRNEQFF. Read as DNA, the sequence is TGTGCCAGCAGCAAAGCTGACAGAAATGAGCAGTTCTTC.